These 14 T cell receptor beta chains were all obtained from the same sample, sequenced in a study of control samples from healthy donors and cancer patients. Using immunoSEQ multiplex PCR, the repertoire was profiled, and TCRdb retains in-frame clones only, with some absent. Of 130,000 or so clones detected, nearly 90% appear once; the ten largest clones hold roughly 3.1%. Sample: blood. These receptor sequences come from a man in his fifties in good health.

The chain uses TRBV3-1 (or the pseudogene TRBV3-2) and TRBJ2-3, with a possible D match to TRBD2 (6 bases). The CDR3 is made up of 13 amino acids. Per the germline V gene, CDR1 is LGHDT and CDR2 is YNNKEL (reference sequence). V dropped 4 bases and J dropped 2 bases, with 7 bases sitting between them. CDR3 sequence reads: CASSRDFTDTQYF. CDR3 DNA sequence: TGTGCCAGCAGCCGGGACTTCACAGATACGCAGTATTTT.

The CDR3 sequence: CASSPGGTPEAFF. Here the CDR3 DNA reads TGTGCCAGCAGCCCAGGCGGGACACCAGAAGCTTTCTTT. The chain is built from TRBV7-3 and TRBJ1-1, with D maybe TRBD1 (6 bases). Trimming left V 5 bases short and J 8 bases short, with 15 bases between. This CDR3 is 13 amino acids long. Germline V lookup: CDR1 SGHTA, CDR2 FQGTGA.

The gene calls are TRBV7-9 and TRBJ2-5; TRBD2 matches 11 bases. After removal of 2 bases from V and 0 bases from J, the junction contained 8 bases not matched to a gene. The CDR3 is made up of 18 amino acids. Germline lookup yields CDR1 SEHNR and CDR2 FQNEAQ (reference sequence). CDR3 DNA sequence: TGTGCCAGCAGCTTACTAAGTTTGACTAGCGGGGACCAAGAGACCCAGTACTTC. This codes for CASSLLSLTSGDQETQYF.

V and J are TRBV5-1 and TRBJ1-1; no clear D gene. V lost 0 bases, J lost 3 bases, and 6 bases lay in between. This CDR3 is built from 13 residues. Germline V lookup: CDR1 SGHRS, CDR2 YFSETQ. CDR3 DNA sequence: TGCGCCAGCAGCTTGGGTGAGTACACTGAAGCTTTCTTT. This gives the protein CASSLGEYTEAFF. The full variable domain, with the rest looked up from reference TRBV5-1 and TRBJ1-1, is KAGVTQTPRYLIKTRGQQVTLSCSPISGHRSVSWYQQTPGQGLQFLFEYFSETQRNKGNFPGRFSGRQFSNSRSEMNVSTLELGDSALYLCASSLGEYTEAFFGQGTRLTVV.

The chain uses TRBV6-5 and TRBJ2-3; D is unclear. This CDR3 has 15 residues. The germline V gene encodes CDR1 MNHEY and CDR2 SVGAGI. The V end lost 6 bases, the J end lost 3 bases, and 16 bases lay between the germline ends. This CDR3 reads CASSKPSELTDTQYF. The CDR3 DNA reads as TGTGCCAGCAGCAAGCCCTCGGAGTTGACAGATACGCAGTATTTT.

V usage is TRBV4-2 and J usage is TRBJ2-6, with D unclear. CDR3 length equals 14 residues. Trimming stripped 1 base from V and 4 bases from J, with 5 bases between. Germline assignment: CDR1 LGHNA and CDR2 YNFKEQ. The CDR3 DNA sequence: TGTGCCAGCAGCCAAGGGCACGGGGCCAACGTCCTGACTTTC. Its translation is CASSQGHGANVLTF.

The chain employs TRBV19 and TRBJ2-3; possibly TRBD1 for D (5 bases). CDR1 is LNHDA, CDR2 SQIVND, per germline (reference sequence). The V gene lost 3 bases and the J gene lost 3 bases, with 10 bases spanning the gap. This CDR3 has 14 amino acids. The CDR3 sequence: CASSMGRSTDTQYF. The CDR3 bases are TGTGCCAGTAGTATGGGGCGGTCGACAGATACGCAGTATTTT. Full variable domain (outside the CDR3, taken from reference TRBV19 and TRBJ2-3): DGGITQSPKYLFRKEGQNVTLSCEQNLNHDAMYWYRQDPGQGLRLIYYSQIVNDFQKGDIAEGYSVSREKKESFPLTVTSAQKNPTAFYLCASSMGRSTDTQYFGPGTRLTVL.

The V and J genes are TRBV29-1 and TRBJ2-3; no firm D call. The germline V gene has CDR1 SQVTM and CDR2 ANQGSEA. The CDR3 has 14 amino acids. V lost 7 bases to trimming and J lost 0 bases, with 14 bases between them. The CDR3 DNA reads as TGCAGCGGCGCGACGGATACTAGCACAGATACGCAGTATTTT. The encoded protein is CSGATDTSTDTQYF.

The chain recombines TRBV5-1 with TRBJ1-3; unclear D gene. The V and J ends lost 4 bases and 4 bases respectively, with 15 bases between them. The CDR3 consists of 15 residues. Germline V lookup: CDR1 SGHRS, CDR2 YFSETQ. CDR3 region: CASSQNTGSGNTIYF. CDR3 DNA: TGCGCCAGCAGCCAAAATACGGGCTCCGGAAACACCATATATTTT. The complete variable domain, with remaining parts taken from reference TRBV5-1 and TRBJ1-3, reads KAGVTQTPRYLIKTRGQQVTLSCSPISGHRSVSWYQQTPGQGLQFLFEYFSETQRNKGNFPGRFSGRQFSNSRSEMNVSTLELGDSALYLCASSQNTGSGNTIYFGEGSWLTVV.

This chain connects TRBV9 to TRBJ1-1, with D tentatively TRBD1 (6 bases). The CDR3 length is 15 residues. The ends were cut back, 2 bases at V and 3 bases at J, with 14 bases in the middle. Germline values: CDR1 SGDLS, CDR2 YYNGEE. CDR3 coding DNA: TGTGCCAGCAGCGTGGGAGGACAGACGTACACTGAAGCTTTCTTT. The encoded protein is CASSVGGQTYTEAFF.

The chain uses TRBV5-1 and TRBJ2-5; 12 nucleotides match TRBD2. The CDR3 totals 16 residues. Germline V gene sequence: CDR1 SGHRS, CDR2 YFSETQ. Trimming took 2 bases from V and 5 from J; bases not matched to a gene: 7. The CDR3 protein is CASSFLLAGGSETQYF. CDR3 bases: TGCGCCAGCAGCTTCCTACTAGCGGGGGGCTCTGAGACCCAGTACTTC.

The chain recombines TRBV6-5 with TRBJ2-3, with D perhaps TRBD1 or TRBD2 (5 bases each). The CDR3 is made up of 15 amino acids. The germline V and J ends were trimmed by 0 bases and 6 bases, with 13 bases remaining between them. Germline V gene data show CDR1 as MNHEY and CDR2 as SVGAGI. CDR3 amino acids: CASSYSERGRDTQYF. The CDR3, as DNA: TGTGCCAGCAGTTACTCGGAGAGGGGTAGGGATACGCAGTATTTT.

This clone occurred a few times. The CDR3 region has the DNA TGTGCCAGCAGCCAAGGCGGAGCCTACGAGCAGTACTTC. It specifies CASSQGGAYEQYF. The chain is built from TRBV4-2 and TRBJ2-7; D remains ambiguous. With 1 base removed from V and 2 bases from J, the gap between germline ends came to 6 bases. Germline CDR1 and CDR2: LGHNA and YNFKEQ. The CDR3 length is 13 residues.

The V and J genes are TRBV15 and TRBJ1-6; D is unresolved. The CDR3 contains 15 residues. Germline values: CDR1 LNHNV, CDR2 YYDKDF (reference sequence). Between the trimmed V and J ends, which lost 0 bases and 7 bases, there was a span of 10 bases. CDR3 DNA: TGTGCCACCAGCAGAGATATGTTAGGAAATTCACCCCTCCACTTT. Its translation is CATSRDMLGNSPLHF.